The 30 T cell receptor beta chains reported below all come from one sample, sequenced in a study of blood T cells in healthy people across ages. It was with a sample-barcoded 5' primer and a J-beta primer mix that a second PCR of about 7 to 12 cycles was run. From the 5' RACE reads, TCRdb called clonotypes with MiXCR, one entry per CDR3 protein. The repertoire includes about 1.4 million distinct CDR3 sequences, 45% to 70% of them detected once, and 6.7% sits in the top ten. Sequencing used blood. All receptors derive from a man aged 18 to 30 in good health.

The rearrangement uses TRBV25-1 and TRBJ2-7; D remains ambiguous. The end of the DNA fits TRBJ2-5 better, so the J call may be wrong. Germline assignment: CDR1 MGHDK and CDR2 SYGVNS. The CDR3 runs 15 residues. CDR3 in DNA: TGTGCCAGCAGTGAATCTTTAACGGGCCCCGAGACCCAGTACTTC. Its protein is CASSESLTGPETQYF.

This clonotype was observed a few times. The chain links TRBV20-1 to TRBJ1-5, with D possibly matching TRBD1 (5 bases). Deletions cut 3 bases from V and 3 bases from J, with 15 bases between. The V gene's germline CDR1 is DFQATT and CDR2 SNEGSKA (reference sequence). This CDR3 spans 15 amino acids. CDR3 sequence reads: CSASIGREYNQPQHF. The DNA for the CDR3 is TGCAGTGCTAGTATCGGCAGGGAGTACAATCAGCCCCAGCATTTT.

V is TRBV7-9 and J is TRBJ1-2; unclear D gene. Germline lookup yields CDR1 SEHNR and CDR2 FQNEAQ (reference sequence). V shed 0 bases and J shed 8 bases, with 10 bases lying between them. The CDR3 is made up of 13 amino acids. This CDR3 reads CASSLAGYRGYTF. The CDR3 nucleotides are TGTGCCAGCAGCTTAGCAGGGTATAGGGGCTACACCTTC.

The chain carries TRBV29-1 and TRBJ1-2; a weak D match, TRBD1 (6 bases). Between the trimmed V and J ends, which lost 0 bases and 4 bases, there was a span of 12 bases. Germline CDR1 and CDR2: SQVTM and ANQGSEA. The CDR3 contains 14 residues. The CDR3 sequence is CSVEEKGHVYGYTF. DNA of the CDR3: TGCAGCGTTGAAGAGAAGGGACACGTCTATGGCTACACCTTC.

This chain uses TRBV5-4 with TRBJ2-4; no clear D. The J call may be wrong; the DNA end is better matched by TRBJ2-7. Germline V gene data show CDR1 as SGHNT and CDR2 as YYREEE (reference sequence). The CDR3 has 15 amino acids. The DNA for the CDR3 is TGTGCCAGCAGCTTGGATAGGGTTACTTCCTACGAGCAGTACTTC. This translates into CASSLDRVTSYEQYF.

This chain links TRBV27 with TRBJ1-5; D is unresolved. Germline V CDR1 and CDR2: MNHEY, SMNVEV (reference sequence). The V and J ends lost 5 bases and 6 bases respectively, with 11 bases between them. CDR3 length equals 13 residues. CDR3 in amino acids: CASSLNDAQPQHF. The CDR3 nucleotides read TGTGCCAGCAGTCTAAATGACGCTCAGCCCCAGCATTTT.

The chain links TRBV7-2 to TRBJ2-1; D perhaps matches TRBD1 (6 bases). In germline, CDR1 is SGHTA, CDR2 FQGNSA. V shed 4 bases and J shed 7 bases, with 11 bases lying between them. The length of the CDR3 is 13 residues. CDR3 nucleotide sequence: TGTGCCAGCAGCTCAACCAGGGGAAATGAGCAGTTCTTC. Its protein is CASSSTRGNEQFF.

This clonotype has only a few counts. V gene TRBV4-1 combines with J gene TRBJ2-4; TRBD1 might be the D (5 bases). CDR3 size: 14 residues. The V end lost 1 base, the J end lost 9 bases, and 13 bases lay between the germline ends. From germline, CDR1 is MGHRA and CDR2 YSYEKL. For the CDR3, the DNA is TGCGCCAGCAGCCAAGTTGGGCAGCAGGGCATTCAGTACTTC. Protein: CASSQVGQQGIQYF.

Only a few counts were recorded for this clonotype. The chain carries TRBV12-3 or TRBV12-4 and TRBJ2-7, with D maybe TRBD2 (6 bases). This CDR3 is built from 13 residues. The germline V and J ends were trimmed by 8 bases and 0 bases, with 11 bases remaining between them. Here the CDR3 reads CASCEDYSYEQYF. The DNA of the CDR3 is TGTGCCAGCTGCGAGGACTACTCCTACGAGCAGTACTTC.

The chain is built from TRBV4-2 and TRBJ1-4; 9 bases are shared with TRBD1. The CDR3 consists of 18 residues. Germline CDR1 and CDR2: LGHNA and YNFKEQ. J gave up 10 bases and V 0 bases, and 15 bases lay outside the gene matches. CDR3: CASSQDLATGGGFGKLFF. The CDR3 DNA reads as TGTGCCAGCAGCCAAGATCTTGCGACAGGGGGTGGCTTTGGAAAACTGTTTTTT.

The sample holds a few counts of this clonotype. The gene calls are TRBV6-6 and TRBJ2-1; D possibly corresponds to TRBD2 (5 bases). Germline CDR1 and CDR2: MNHNY and SVGAGI (reference sequence). This CDR3 spans 16 amino acids. V was clipped by 6 bases and J by 2 bases, with 17 bases between them. The CDR3 reads CASSQRGGPPYNEQFF. CDR3 in DNA: TGTGCCAGCAGCCAAAGAGGAGGTCCGCCCTACAATGAGCAGTTCTTC.

The genes are TRBV21-1 and TRBJ2-1; no DNA check was done on the table's D call, TRBD1. TRBV21-1 is a known pseudogene. The CDR3 runs 18 residues. The CDR3 sequence: CASGTDPNYRVSYNEQFF. CDR3 DNA: TGTGCCAGCGGAACTGATCCTAATTACAGGGTCTCCTACAATGAGCAGTTCTTC.

This rearrangement joins TRBV7-2 to TRBJ2-7; 13 nucleotides agree with TRBD2. V gave up 4 bases and J gave up 3 bases; unmatched junction bases: 9. There are 17 residues in the CDR3. Per the germline V gene, CDR1 is SGHTA and CDR2 is FQGNSA. This CDR3 reads CASSSTGTSGIGYEQYF. For the CDR3, the DNA is TGTGCCAGCAGCTCTACCGGGACTAGCGGGATTGGCTACGAGCAGTACTTC. Using reference TRBV7-2 and TRBJ2-7 for the parts outside the CDR3, the full variable domain is GAGVSQSPSNKVTEKGKDVELRCDPISGHTALYWYRQSLGQGLEFLIYFQGNSAPDKSGLPSDRFSAERTGGSVSTLTIQRTQQEDSAVYLCASSSTGTSGIGYEQYFGPGTRLTVT.

The chain uses TRBV7-8 and TRBJ2-1; 7 bases agree with TRBD2. The CDR3 contains 16 residues. Germline loops: CDR1 SGHVS, CDR2 FQNEAQ. V dropped 5 bases and J dropped 7; count of bases not matched to a gene: 14. The CDR3 reads CASSPPGSLAMNEQFF. In DNA form, the CDR3 reads TGTGCCAGCAGCCCACCGGGGTCACTAGCGATGAATGAGCAGTTCTTC. Complete variable domain (other parts from reference TRBV7-8 and TRBJ2-1): GAGVSQSPRYKVAKRGQDVALRCDPISGHVSLFWYQQALGQGPEFLTYFQNEAQLDKSGLPSDRFFAERPEGSVSTLKIQRTQQEDSAVYLCASSPPGSLAMNEQFFGPGTRLTVL.

The chain combines TRBV20-1 with TRBJ1-1; TRBD1 is a possible D gene (5 bases). This CDR3 contains 12 residues. Germline values: CDR1 DFQATT, CDR2 SNEGSKA (reference sequence). The CDR3 nucleotides read TGCAGCCGTAATACAGGGAACACTGAAGCTTTCTTT. This codes for CSRNTGNTEAFF.

The V gene is TRBV12-3 or TRBV12-4, the J gene TRBJ2-3; no definite D call. This CDR3 contains 12 residues. V lost 6 bases, J lost 2 bases, and 6 bases lay in between. DNA for the CDR3: TGTGCCAGCAGAGAGAACACAGATACGCAGTATTTT. This gives the protein CASRENTDTQYF.

This chain's CDR3 is CASSLELGAYEQYF. The CDR3, as DNA: TGTGCCAGCAGCTTAGAGCTGGGGGCCTACGAGCAGTACTTC. This chain connects TRBV7-9 to TRBJ2-7; D possibly matches TRBD1 or TRBD2 (5 bases each). Trimming removed 1 base at V and 2 bases at J, with 9 bases between. This CDR3 is 14 amino acids long. Germline V gene lookup returns CDR1 SEHNR and CDR2 FQNEAQ (reference sequence).

Only one count was recorded for this clonotype. V is TRBV20-1 and J is TRBJ2-5; TRBD2 is a possible D gene (6 bases). This CDR3 is 13 amino acids long. Looked up from germline, CDR1 is DFQATT and CDR2 is SNEGSKA (reference sequence). Trimming stripped 5 bases from V and 2 bases from J, with 12 bases between. CDR3 in amino acids: CSAGGTPQETQYF. CDR3 coding DNA: TGCAGTGCTGGAGGGACTCCTCAAGAGACCCAGTACTTC.

The J gene is TRBJ1-1, the V gene TRBV29-1; D unresolved. V was shortened by 5 bases and J by 3 bases, with 10 bases between the two germline ends. The CDR3 extends over 12 amino acids. Germline V gene lookup returns CDR1 SQVTM and CDR2 ANQGSEA. The CDR3 region has the DNA TGCAGCGTTAGCTCTGGGGACACTGAAGCTTTCTTT. Translation gives CSVSSGDTEAFF.

The CDR3: CASSHENRDGYTF. For the CDR3, the DNA is TGCGCCAGCAGCCATGAGAACAGGGATGGCTACACCTTC. The genes are TRBV4-1 and TRBJ1-2, with D maybe TRBD1 (6 bases). The CDR3 is 13 residues long. Germline CDR1 and CDR2: MGHRA and YSYEKL. The V end lost 3 bases, the J end lost 6 bases, and 11 bases lay between the germline ends.

The sample holds a few counts of this clonotype. The chain is built from TRBV9 and TRBJ2-1; D is uncertain. This CDR3 spans 14 amino acids. V was trimmed by 4 bases and J by 8 bases, leaving 16 bases between them. In germline, CDR1 is SGDLS, CDR2 YYNGEE. The CDR3 reads CASSPYPGPDEQFF. The DNA for the CDR3 is TGTGCCAGCAGCCCCTACCCAGGACCCGATGAGCAGTTCTTC.

The rearrangement links TRBV5-5 to TRBJ2-3, with D maybe TRBD1 (6 bases). Germline CDR1 SGHKS, CDR2 YYEKEE (reference sequence). Trimming cost V 5 bases and J 0 bases, with 19 bases left between them. This CDR3 has 17 residues. For the CDR3, the DNA is TGTGCCAGCAGTTCCCTCAAGCGGACAGAGAGCACAGATACGCAGTATTTT. Protein: CASSSLKRTESTDTQYF.

The V and J genes are TRBV4-3 and TRBJ2-7, with 7 positions matching TRBD1. This CDR3 spans 15 amino acids. V dropped 0 bases and J dropped 3; count of bases not matched to a gene: 5. Germline lookup yields CDR1 LGHNA and CDR2 YSLEER. This CDR3 is CASSQDGTAFYEQYF. The CDR3 DNA is TGCGCCAGCAGCCAAGACGGGACAGCCTTCTACGAGCAGTACTTC.

V and J are TRBV6-4 and TRBJ2-7; 7 positions agree with TRBD1. The ends lost 4 bases at V and 2 bases at J; junction bases unmatched: 11. The V gene's germline CDR1 is MRHNA and CDR2 SNTAGT. This CDR3 comprises 16 residues. CDR3 DNA sequence: TGTGCCAGCAGTGGACCGGGACAGATTTTAACCTACGAGCAGTACTTC. It encodes CASSGPGQILTYEQYF.

The chain carries TRBV6-2 or TRBV6-3 and TRBJ1-2; tentatively, D is TRBD1 (5 bases). CDR1 MNHEY and CDR2 SVGEGT come from the germline V gene. V lost 6 bases to trimming and J lost 7 bases, with 15 bases between them. This CDR3 contains 13 residues. The CDR3 DNA is TGTGCCAGCAGACTAGGGACGGCGGTTGGCTACACCTTC. This translates into CASRLGTAVGYTF.

This clonotype was detected a few times. This chain joins TRBV10-1 and TRBJ2-7; D remains unclear. CDR1 and CDR2 (germline): WNHNN, SYGVQD (reference sequence). The CDR3 totals 13 residues. Trimming pared 0 bases from V and 6 bases from J, leaving 9 bases between. The CDR3 DNA is TGCGCCAGCAGTGAGTCTAGAAGGAGCGAGCAGTACTTC. Amino acids: CASSESRRSEQYF.

The V gene is TRBV6-2 or TRBV6-3, the J gene TRBJ1-2; TRBD1 might be the D (5 bases). CDR3 length: 13 amino acids. CDR1 and CDR2 (germline): MNHEY, SVGEGT. V was shortened by 7 bases and J by 4 bases, with 13 bases between the two germline ends. This CDR3 is CASTPGHRYGYTF. CDR3 bases: TGTGCCAGCACCCCTGGACACCGCTATGGCTACACCTTC.

This chain connects TRBV3-1 to TRBJ1-2, with D unclear. CDR1 and CDR2 from the germline V gene are LGHDT and YNNKEL (reference sequence). V lost 0 bases, J lost 4 bases, and 15 bases lay in between. The CDR3 runs 16 residues. CDR3 nucleotides: TGTGCCAGCAGCCAAGACGAACAGCCGACCCCCTATGGCTACACCTTC. Protein product: CASSQDEQPTPYGYTF.

This chain connects TRBV4-2 to TRBJ1-1, with a weak D call TRBD1 (6 bases). The CDR3 runs to 12 residues. Germline CDR1 is LGHNA and CDR2 is YNFKEQ. The V and J ends lost 3 bases and 10 bases respectively, with 12 bases between them. The CDR3 loop reads CASSQGAGPAFF. The CDR3 region has the DNA TGTGCCAGCAGCCAGGGGGCGGGGCCAGCTTTCTTT.

CDR3 region: CASSLRPDRSYEQYF. The CDR3 nucleotides are TGTGCCAGCAGCTTACGACCGGACAGATCCTACGAGCAGTACTTC. The V gene is TRBV7-6, the J gene TRBJ2-7; D is possibly TRBD1 (6 bases). CDR3 length equals 15 residues. CDR1 and CDR2 from the germline V gene are SGHVS and FNYEAQ. Trimming removed 2 bases from V and 1 base from J, with 12 bases in between.